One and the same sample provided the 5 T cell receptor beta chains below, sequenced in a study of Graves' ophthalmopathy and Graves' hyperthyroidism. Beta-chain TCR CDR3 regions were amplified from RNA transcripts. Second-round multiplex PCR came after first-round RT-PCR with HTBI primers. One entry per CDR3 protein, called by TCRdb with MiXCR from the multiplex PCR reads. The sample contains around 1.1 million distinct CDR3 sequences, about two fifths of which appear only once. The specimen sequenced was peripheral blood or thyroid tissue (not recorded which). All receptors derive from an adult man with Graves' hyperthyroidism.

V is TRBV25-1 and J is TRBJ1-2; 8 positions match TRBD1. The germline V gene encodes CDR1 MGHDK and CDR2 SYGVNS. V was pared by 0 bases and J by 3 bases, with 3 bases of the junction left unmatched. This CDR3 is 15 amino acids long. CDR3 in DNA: TGTGCCAGCAGTGAATACGACAGGGGAGACTATGGCTACACCTTC. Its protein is CASSEYDRGDYGYTF.

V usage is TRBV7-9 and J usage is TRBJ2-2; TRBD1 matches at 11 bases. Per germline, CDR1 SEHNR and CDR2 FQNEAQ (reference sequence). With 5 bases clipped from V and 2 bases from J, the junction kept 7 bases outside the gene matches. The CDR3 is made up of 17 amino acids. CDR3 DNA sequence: TGTGCCAGCAGCCCCGGGACAGGGGGTACAAACACCGGGGAGCTGTTTTTT. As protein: CASSPGTGGTNTGELFF.

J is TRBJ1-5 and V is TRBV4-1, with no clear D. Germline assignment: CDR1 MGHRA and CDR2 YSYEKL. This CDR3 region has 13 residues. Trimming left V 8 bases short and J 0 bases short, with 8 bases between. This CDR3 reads CASWNYSNQPQHF. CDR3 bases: TGCGCCAGCTGGAATTATAGCAATCAGCCCCAGCATTTT.

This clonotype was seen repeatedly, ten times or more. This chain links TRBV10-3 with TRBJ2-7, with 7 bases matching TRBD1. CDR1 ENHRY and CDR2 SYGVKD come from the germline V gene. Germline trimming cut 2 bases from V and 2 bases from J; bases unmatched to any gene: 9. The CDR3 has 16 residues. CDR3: CAISEGNRGGPYEQYF. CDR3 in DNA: TGTGCCATCAGTGAGGGAAACAGGGGTGGCCCCTACGAGCAGTACTTC.

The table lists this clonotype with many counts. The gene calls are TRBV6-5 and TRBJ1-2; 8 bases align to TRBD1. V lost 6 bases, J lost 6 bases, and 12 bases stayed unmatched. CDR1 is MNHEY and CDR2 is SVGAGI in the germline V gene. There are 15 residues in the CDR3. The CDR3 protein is CASRSTDRVTNGYTF. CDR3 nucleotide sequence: TGTGCCAGCAGGTCTACGGACAGGGTAACCAATGGCTACACCTTC.